This T cell receptor (beta chain) was sequenced for a study of regulatory T cells in long-lasting Graves disease (dated by TCRdb to the early 2020s). Study-wide context: To count as having persistent Graves' disease, a patient had to have received antithyroid drug treatment for over 5 years with TSH receptor autoantibodies remaining persistently positive. Peripheral blood TCR sequencing and RNA sequencing compared persistent Graves' disease patients with newly diagnosed Graves' disease patients. The study took place in China and was registered as a clinical trial. A total of roughly 35 samples underwent TCR sequencing: about 13 from persistent and about 20 from newly diagnosed Graves' disease patients. Antithyroid drugs had been taken for approximately 9.7 years on average by persistent Graves' disease patients in the clinical cohort. Study-level results and caveats: Compared with newly diagnosed patients, patients with persistent Graves' disease had lower TCR Shannon entropy and fewer highly expanded clones, which suggests clonal expansion. Sequencing and analysis were restricted to the TCR beta chain. As a limitation, the authors acknowledged that the small sample size may reduce accuracy. Persistent patients shared more public clonotypes among themselves (2,741) than newly diagnosed patients did (over 950). The study examined only peripheral blood because the primary lesion, thyroid tissue, could not be accessed. TRBV28, TRBJ1-2 and TRBJ2-5 were preferentially used in persistent disease, while TRBV20-1 and TRBJ2-1 were favored in newly diagnosed disease.

Library construction relied on multiplex PCR. Sequencer: Illumina HiSeq 4000. TCR beta libraries were built with iRepertoire HTBI primers and Arm-PCR amplification of CDR3 regions. PCR products were gel purified before sequencing. In the paper's pipeline: Gene usage analysis of CDR3 amino acid clonotypes used the 60 to 75 TRBV and more than 13 TRBJ segments found across samples. COPE and FqMerger were used to merge filtered high-quality paired reads into contigs. BLAST was used to align contigs to IMGT TRBV, TRBD and TRBJ reference genes, and CDR3 was defined according to IMGT. Highly expanded clones were defined as clonotypes with a frequency above 0.1%. Shannon entropy served as the measure of repertoire diversity, while the Gini coefficient captured V-J evenness. A clonotype was considered public if more than one individual shared it. In TCRdb, the public reads were trimmed at Q25 with fastp and aligned with MiXCR, with productive beta chains retained. CDR3 protein duplicates are merged, each entry listing the most common genes and DNA. The V and J calls were determined by TCRdb, not by the authors. Within this sample are nearly 350,000 distinct CDR3 sequences, with around 20% of them counted one time only. The ten largest clones take up less than 35% of the sample.

This clonotype was detected only a few times. Its antigen is not yet known. The record has no base qualities; no much larger clone is one base away. Read against the paper, the sample's time point label means: persistent/refractory GD, antithyroid drugs over 5 years with positive TRAb. For both TCR sequencing and RNA sequencing, RNA was extracted from PBMCs using TRIzol. Graves' disease was diagnosed according to American Thyroid Association guidelines. Patients for the study were recruited at an endocrinology department in Xi'an, China. Each patient gave approximately 9 milliliters of peripheral blood, collected in an EDTA anticoagulant tube. Ficoll Paque Plus density gradient separation was used to isolate PBMCs, and no additional T cell sorting was done. An Agilent 2100 Bioanalyzer and agarose gel were used to assess RNA quality, and a NanoDrop 2000 was used to measure RNA concentration. The germline ends are 8 bases apart after V is trimmed by 0 bases and J by 3 bases. The CDR3 measures 14 amino acids from cysteine to phenylalanine. The CDR3 DNA has 42 bases and is translated from base 1. CDR1 and CDR2 were assigned from the germline V gene as MGHRA and YSYEKL.

The sample in question was peripheral blood mononuclear cells (PBMCs), obtained when the disease was refractory, from a patient treated with antithyroid drugs. The sequence is built from TRBV4-1 and TRBJ2-5; the D gene cannot be named for sure. This clonotype was sampled from a female donor with Graves disease. The sequence in DNA is TGCGCCAGCAGCCAAGATCCTAGAGAAGAGACCCAGTACTTC. This yields the protein CASSQDPREETQYF.